A selection of T cell receptor beta chains follows, all from one sample in a study of T cell repertoires in cytomegalovirus infection. No antigens are known for them. TCRdb re-called the reads through MiXCR, storing one row per CDR3 protein. Of about 900,000 distinct CDR3 sequences listed, approximately 31% are singletons. This specimen consisted of cultured CD8+ T cells from PBMCs, obtained from culture after CMV antigen stimulation. These receptor sequences come from a human donor in good health (CMV status not recorded). Some clones in this sample may be carry-over from other donors' samples. Each CDR3 is given with its conserved first and last residue. D genes are given only for firm matches. Clone size is given for some rows only: seen once, a few or many times, or a class if the clone is expanded.

D	J	V	size	length	CDR3	DNA
.	TRBJ2-3	TRBV6-1	.	15	CASSDEAGYTDTQYF	TGTGCCAGCAGTGATGAGGCGGGGTACACAGATACGCAGTATTTT
.	TRBJ2-3	TRBV28	few	14	CASSWDGSTDTQYF	TGTGCCAGCAGTTGGGACGGAAGCACAGATACGCAGTATTTT
.	TRBJ2-4	TRBV12-3/TRBV12-4	.	16	CASSLVGRTVKNIQYF	TGTGCCAGCAGTTTAGTAGGCCGTACAGTCAAAAACATTCAGTACTTC
TRBD2	TRBJ2-7	TRBV4-2	.	15	CASSQQDAGVYEQYF	TGTGCCAGCAGCCAACAAGACGCGGGGGTCTACGAGCAGTACTTC
.	TRBJ2-3	TRBV4-1	.	14	CASSQDLSTDTQYF	TGCGCCAGCAGCCAAGATCTTAGCACAGATACGCAGTATTTT
.	TRBJ2-6	TRBV7-6	many	20	CASSLFRDLRALSGANVLTF	TGTGCCAGCAGCTTATTTCGAGACCTACGGGCCCTCTCTGGGGCCAACGTCCTGACTTTC
TRBD1	TRBJ2-1	TRBV7-8	many	15	CASSEGQGDYNEQFF	TGTGCCAGCAGCGAGGGACAGGGGGACTACAATGAGCAGTTCTTC
.	TRBJ2-5	TRBV7-9	.	16	CASSFLLAGPQETQYF	TGTGCCAGCAGCTTTTTGTTAGCCGGACCCCAAGAGACCCAGTACTTC
.	TRBJ2-3	TRBV7-9	many	16	CASSLAPGGRVHTQYF	TGTGCCAGCAGCTTAGCCCCGGGGGGCCGAGTCCATACGCAGTATTTT
TRBD1	TRBJ1-2	TRBV29-1	.	15	CSVEEGTDDLYGYTF	TGCAGCGTTGAAGAAGGGACAGACGACCTCTATGGCTACACCTTC
.	TRBJ1-5	TRBV5-4	many	15	CASSLDGDPNQPQHF	TGTGCCAGCAGCTTGGATGGGGACCCTAATCAGCCCCAGCATTTT
TRBD1	TRBJ2-7	TRBV5-1	once	16	CASSLVPGQPRYEQYF	TGCGCCAGCAGCTTGGTCCCGGGACAGCCCCGCTACGAGCAGTACTTC
TRBD1	TRBJ2-2	TRBV6-5	.	16	CASSYPGQGGSGELFF	TGTGCCAGCAGTTACCCTGGACAGGGAGGCTCCGGGGAGCTGTTTTTT
.	TRBJ1-2	TRBV4-2	.	14	CASSKDTVNYGYTF	TGTGCCAGCAGCAAAGATACGGTCAACTATGGCTACACCTTC
TRBD2	TRBJ2-5	TRBV12-3/TRBV12-4	many	13	CASSAGLAETQYF	TGTGCCAGCAGCGCGGGACTAGCAGAGACCCAGTACTTC
.	TRBJ1-1	TRBV9	few	13	CASSGHGRAEAFF	TGTGCCAGCAGCGGACATGGTAGGGCTGAAGCTTTCTTT